This TCR beta chain emerged from a study of metastatic and nonmetastatic thyroid tumors. In the authors' workflow: Built for papillary thyroid cancer, a distant-metastasis classifier drew on CDR3 differences across clinicopathological groups. Through MiXCR, TCRdb re-clonotyped the PCR reads. TCRdb's processing, not the authors', yielded these V and J calls. This sample has about 11,000 clones, with more than 35% found just once. This CDR3 spans 14 amino acids. Germline values: CDR1 MNHEY, CDR2 SVGEGT. Trimming pared 0 bases from V and 8 bases from J, leaving 11 bases between. This clone occurred a few times. Thyroid surgery was performed in patients who had received no treatment beforehand.

This rearrangement joins TRBV6-2 or TRBV6-3 to TRBJ2-1; D is possibly TRBD2 (5 bases). Sequenced: tumor tissue. This sequence originates from a female donor with papillary thyroid cancer or a benign thyroid nodule (not recorded which). Some clones in this sample may be carry-over from other donors' samples. The CDR3 spells CASSYSWGAHEQFF. The CDR3 DNA reads as TGTGCCAGCAGTTACTCGTGGGGAGCGCATGAGCAGTTCTTC.